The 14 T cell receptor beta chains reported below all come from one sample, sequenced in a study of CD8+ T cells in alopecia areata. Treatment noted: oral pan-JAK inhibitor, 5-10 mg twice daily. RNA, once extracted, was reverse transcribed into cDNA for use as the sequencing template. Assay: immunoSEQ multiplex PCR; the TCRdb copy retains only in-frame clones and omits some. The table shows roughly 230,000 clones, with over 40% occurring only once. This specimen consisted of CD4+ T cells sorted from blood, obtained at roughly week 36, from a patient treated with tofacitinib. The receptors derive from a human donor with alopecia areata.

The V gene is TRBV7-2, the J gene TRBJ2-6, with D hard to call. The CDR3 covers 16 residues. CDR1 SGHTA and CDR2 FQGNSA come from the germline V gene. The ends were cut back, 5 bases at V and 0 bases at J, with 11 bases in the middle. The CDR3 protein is CASSLLSVSGANVLTF. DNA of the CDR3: TGTGCCAGCAGCCTACTTTCTGTCTCTGGGGCCAACGTCCTGACTTTC.

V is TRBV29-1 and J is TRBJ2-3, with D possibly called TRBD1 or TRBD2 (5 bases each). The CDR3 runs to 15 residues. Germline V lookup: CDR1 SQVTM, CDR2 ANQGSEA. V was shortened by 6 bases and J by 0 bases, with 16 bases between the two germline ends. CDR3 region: CSVLLRGPSTDTQYF. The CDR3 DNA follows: TGCAGCGTCCTACTACGGGGCCCAAGCACAGATACGCAGTATTTT.

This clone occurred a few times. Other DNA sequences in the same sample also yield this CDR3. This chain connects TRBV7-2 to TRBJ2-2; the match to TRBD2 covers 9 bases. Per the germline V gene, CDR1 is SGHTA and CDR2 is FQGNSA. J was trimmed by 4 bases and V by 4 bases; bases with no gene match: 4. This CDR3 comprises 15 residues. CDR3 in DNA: TGTGCCAGCAGCTCCTTAGCGGGAGTCACCGGGGAGCTGTTTTTT. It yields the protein CASSSLAGVTGELFF.

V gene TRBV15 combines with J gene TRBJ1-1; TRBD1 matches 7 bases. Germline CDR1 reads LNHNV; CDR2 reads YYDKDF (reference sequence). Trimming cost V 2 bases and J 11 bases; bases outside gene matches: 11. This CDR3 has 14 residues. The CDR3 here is CATSRSDRVSRAFF. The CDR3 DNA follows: TGTGCCACCAGCAGATCTGACAGGGTCTCTCGGGCTTTCTTT.

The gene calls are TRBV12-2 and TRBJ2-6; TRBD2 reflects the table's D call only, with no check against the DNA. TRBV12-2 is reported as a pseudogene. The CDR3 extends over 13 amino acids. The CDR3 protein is CASRFFWANVLTF. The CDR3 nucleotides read TGTGCAAGTCGCTTCTTTTGGGCCAACGTCCTGACTTTC.

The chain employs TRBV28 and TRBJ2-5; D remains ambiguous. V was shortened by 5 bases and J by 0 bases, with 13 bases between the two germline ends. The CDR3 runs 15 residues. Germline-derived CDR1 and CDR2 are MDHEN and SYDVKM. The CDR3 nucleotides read TGTGCCAGCAGTCCTCGGATAAACGACCAAGAGACCCAGTACTTC. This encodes CASSPRINDQETQYF.

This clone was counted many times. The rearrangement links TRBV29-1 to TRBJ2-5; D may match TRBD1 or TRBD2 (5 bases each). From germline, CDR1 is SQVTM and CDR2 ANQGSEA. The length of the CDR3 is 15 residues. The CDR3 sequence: CTGSGADGFRETQYF. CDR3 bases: TGCACCGGTTCCGGGGCGGACGGCTTTCGAGAGACCCAGTACTTC.

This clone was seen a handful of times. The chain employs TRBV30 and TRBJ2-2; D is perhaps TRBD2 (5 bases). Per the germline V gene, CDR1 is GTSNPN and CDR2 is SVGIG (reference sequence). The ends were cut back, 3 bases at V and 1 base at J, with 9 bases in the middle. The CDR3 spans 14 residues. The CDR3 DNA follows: TGTGCCTGGAGACGGACTGAGAACACCGGGGAGCTGTTTTTT. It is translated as CAWRRTENTGELFF.

The CDR3: CASSVIGGSDEQYF. The CDR3 DNA reads TGTGCCAGCAGCGTAATCGGCGGAAGCGACGAGCAGTACTTC. V gene TRBV9 combines with J gene TRBJ2-7; D uncertain. This CDR3 region has 14 residues. Germline V gives CDR1 SGDLS, CDR2 YYNGEE. Trimming stripped 1 base from V and 5 bases from J, with 13 bases between.

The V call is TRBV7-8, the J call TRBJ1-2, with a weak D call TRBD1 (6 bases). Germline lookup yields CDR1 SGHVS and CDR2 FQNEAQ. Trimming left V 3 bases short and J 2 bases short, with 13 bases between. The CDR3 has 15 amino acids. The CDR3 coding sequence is TGTGCCAGCAGCTTCCTAACTACAGGGAACTATGGCTACACCTTC. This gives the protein CASSFLTTGNYGYTF.

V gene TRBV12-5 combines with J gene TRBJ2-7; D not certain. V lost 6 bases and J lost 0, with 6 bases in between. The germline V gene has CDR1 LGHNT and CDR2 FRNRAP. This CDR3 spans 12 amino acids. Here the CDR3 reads CASGYSSYEQYF. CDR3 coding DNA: TGTGCTAGTGGCTACAGCTCCTACGAGCAGTACTTC.

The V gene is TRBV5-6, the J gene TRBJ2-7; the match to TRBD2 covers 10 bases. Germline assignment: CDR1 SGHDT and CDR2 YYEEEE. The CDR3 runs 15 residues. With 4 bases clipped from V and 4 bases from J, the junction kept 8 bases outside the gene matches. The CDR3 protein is CASSGASGSRYEQYF. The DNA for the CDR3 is TGTGCCAGCAGCGGAGCTAGCGGGAGTAGGTACGAGCAGTACTTC.

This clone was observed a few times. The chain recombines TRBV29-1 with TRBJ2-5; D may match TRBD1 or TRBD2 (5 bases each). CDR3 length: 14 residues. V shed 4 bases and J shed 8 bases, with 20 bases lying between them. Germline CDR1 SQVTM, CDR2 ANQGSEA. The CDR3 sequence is CSVGPGLTPGTQYF. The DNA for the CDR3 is TGCAGCGTTGGACCGGGGCTCACACCAGGAACCCAGTACTTC.

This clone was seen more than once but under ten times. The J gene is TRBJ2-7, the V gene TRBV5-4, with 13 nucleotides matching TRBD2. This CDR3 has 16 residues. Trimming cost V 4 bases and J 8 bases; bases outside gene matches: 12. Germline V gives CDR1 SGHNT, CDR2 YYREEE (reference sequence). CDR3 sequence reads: CASSGGLAGSFSKQYF. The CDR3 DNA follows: TGTGCCAGCAGCGGGGGACTAGCGGGGTCTTTTTCGAAGCAGTACTTC.